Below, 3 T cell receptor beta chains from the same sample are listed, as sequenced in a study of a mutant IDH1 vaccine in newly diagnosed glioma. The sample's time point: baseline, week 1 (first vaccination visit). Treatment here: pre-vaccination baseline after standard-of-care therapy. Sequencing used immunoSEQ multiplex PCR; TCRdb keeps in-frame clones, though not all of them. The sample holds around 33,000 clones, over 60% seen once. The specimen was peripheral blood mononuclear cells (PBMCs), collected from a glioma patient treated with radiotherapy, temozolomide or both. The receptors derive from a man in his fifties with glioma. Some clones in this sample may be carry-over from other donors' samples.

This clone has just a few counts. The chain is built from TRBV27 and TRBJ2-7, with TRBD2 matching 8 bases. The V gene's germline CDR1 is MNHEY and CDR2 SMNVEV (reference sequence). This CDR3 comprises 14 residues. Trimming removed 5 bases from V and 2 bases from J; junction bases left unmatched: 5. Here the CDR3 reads CASSSRRGAYEQYF. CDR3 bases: TGTGCCAGCAGTAGTCGGCGGGGGGCCTACGAGCAGTACTTC.

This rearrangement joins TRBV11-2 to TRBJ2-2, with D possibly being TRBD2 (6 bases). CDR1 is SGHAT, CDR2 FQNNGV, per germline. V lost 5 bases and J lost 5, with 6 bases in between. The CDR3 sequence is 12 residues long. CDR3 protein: CASSAGTGELFF. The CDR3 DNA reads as TGTGCCAGCAGCGCGGGGACCGGGGAGCTGTTTTTT.

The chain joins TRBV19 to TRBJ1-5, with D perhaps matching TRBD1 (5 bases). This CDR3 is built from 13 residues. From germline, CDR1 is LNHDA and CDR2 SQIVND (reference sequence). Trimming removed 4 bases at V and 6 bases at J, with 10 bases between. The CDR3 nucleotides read TGTGCCAGTAGTAAGGGGTGGCGTCAGCCCCAGCATTTT. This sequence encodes CASSKGWRQPQHF.